The 31 T cell receptor beta chains presented below share a single source sample, sequenced in a study of CD4+ T cells in melanoma (dated by TCRdb to between 2022 and 2023). Library construction relied on the immunoSEQ multiplex PCR assay. TCRdb obtained this table from immuneACCESS and retained in-frame rearrangements with V and J assigned. These tables miss some clones; where compared with another copy, unresolved V genes account for less than half of the shortfall, and the remainder is unexplained. The sample has roughly 120,000 clones on record, 92% of them singletons. Clones ranked in the top ten supply around 3% of the sample. The sample comprised peripheral blood. These receptor sequences come from a human donor with melanoma.

The J gene is TRBJ1-4, the V gene TRBV4-3; D gene ambiguous. Germline V CDR1 and CDR2: LGHNA, YSLEER. The length of the CDR3 is 12 residues. The V and J ends lost 1 base and 8 bases respectively, with 5 bases between them. CDR3 DNA: TGCGCCAGCAGCCAAGTCGAGGAAAAACTGTTTTTT. Translated: CASSQVEEKLFF.

The chain recombines TRBV7-8 with TRBJ2-5; D remains unclear. Trimming removed 4 bases at V and 2 bases at J, with 11 bases between. This CDR3 region has 14 residues. CDR1 SGHVS and CDR2 FQNEAQ come from the germline V gene. This CDR3 is CASSSTAYQETQYF. Written as DNA, the CDR3 is TGTGCCAGCAGCTCAACTGCCTATCAAGAGACCCAGTACTTC. The variable domain in full, completed from reference TRBV7-8 and TRBJ2-5, reads GAGVSQSPRYKVAKRGQDVALRCDPISGHVSLFWYQQALGQGPEFLTYFQNEAQLDKSGLPSDRFFAERPEGSVSTLKIQRTQQEDSAVYLCASSSTAYQETQYFGPGTRLLVL.

The gene calls are TRBV7-9 and TRBJ2-7; D not resolved. Germline assignment: CDR1 SEHNR and CDR2 FQNEAQ (reference sequence). This CDR3 has 14 residues. V shed 2 bases and J shed 1 base, with 9 bases lying between them. The DNA of the CDR3 is TGTGCCAGCAGCTTAATGTCGCCTTCCTACGAGCAGTACTTC. This sequence encodes CASSLMSPSYEQYF.

The CDR3 is CASSLALGNYEQYF. In nucleotides, the CDR3 is TGTGCCAGCAGCTTAGCGCTAGGCAACTACGAGCAGTACTTC. The chain carries TRBV7-2 and TRBJ2-7; unclear D gene. Trimming took off 0 bases at V and 3 bases at J, with 9 bases between the two ends. This CDR3 is 14 amino acids long. CDR1 is SGHTA and CDR2 is FQGNSA in the germline V gene.

This rearrangement joins TRBV11-3 to TRBJ2-7; either TRBD1 or TRBD2 may supply D (5 bases each). V lost 6 bases to trimming and J lost 2 bases, with 17 bases between them. The germline V gene encodes CDR1 SGHNT and CDR2 YENEEA. The CDR3 has 15 amino acids. The CDR3 protein is CASSKGTPGAYEQYF. CDR3 DNA: TGTGCCAGCAGTAAAGGGACCCCCGGGGCCTACGAGCAGTACTTC.

The genes are TRBV6-5 and TRBJ2-5; D is ambiguous. Trimming stripped 5 bases from V and 7 bases from J, with 17 bases between. The CDR3 loop spans 14 amino acids. Germline V CDR1 and CDR2: MNHEY, SVGAGI. This CDR3 reads CASSRPAAAPTQYF. The DNA for the CDR3 is TGTGCCAGCAGTCGCCCGGCCGCGGCGCCGACCCAGTACTTC.

CDR3 bases: TGCAGCGTTGCTGGGGGGCTAGCGGGAGAAGTGGGCGAGCAGTACTTC. This sequence encodes CSVAGGLAGEVGEQYF. The chain links TRBV29-1 to TRBJ2-7, with 10 bases lining up with TRBD2. V trimming: 4 bases; J trimming: 6 bases; junction bases outside the gene matches: 15. Germline values: CDR1 SQVTM, CDR2 ANQGSEA. CDR3 length: 16 amino acids.

The gene calls are TRBV6-1 and TRBJ2-5, with D maybe TRBD1 (6 bases). This CDR3 spans 13 amino acids. Trimming stripped 6 bases from V and 5 bases from J, with 13 bases between. The germline CDR1 and CDR2 sequences are MNHNS and SASEGT. CDR3 sequence: CASSQDSHETQYF. In nucleotides, the CDR3 is TGTGCCAGCAGCCAGGACAGCCACGAGACCCAGTACTTC.

This chain uses TRBV7-2 with TRBJ1-1; D is undetermined. Germline V CDR1 and CDR2: SGHTA, FQGNSA. The CDR3 is 14 residues long. Trimming removed 4 bases from V and 1 base from J, with 10 bases in between. The CDR3 loop is CASSSKLQNTEAFF. For the CDR3, the DNA is TGTGCCAGCAGCTCGAAGCTTCAGAACACTGAAGCTTTCTTT.

The chain joins TRBV29-1 to TRBJ1-1; 9 bases align to TRBD1. Per germline, CDR1 SQVTM and CDR2 ANQGSEA. The CDR3 is 13 amino acids. J gave up 5 bases and V 6 bases, and 7 bases lay outside the gene matches. The CDR3 sequence: CSVKGQGRTEAFF. The DNA for the CDR3 is TGCAGCGTAAAAGGACAGGGGAGGACTGAAGCTTTCTTT.

In its sample, this clone was seen once. This chain links TRBV7-2 with TRBJ1-6, with 7 bases lining up with TRBD1. Germline V gives CDR1 SGHTA, CDR2 FQGNSA. V trimming: 4 bases; J trimming: 9 bases; junction bases outside the gene matches: 12. The CDR3 covers 16 residues. This CDR3 reads CASSSQRTGDASPLHF. The DNA of the CDR3 is TGTGCCAGCAGCTCTCAACGAACAGGGGACGCTTCACCCCTCCACTTT.

The rearrangement uses TRBV7-3 and TRBJ2-7; TRBD2 matches at 8 bases. J lost 1 base, V lost 2 bases, and 4 bases had no gene match. Germline V lookup: CDR1 SGHTA, CDR2 FQGTGA. The CDR3 extends over 15 amino acids. The CDR3: CASSLGSGESYEQYF. In DNA form, the CDR3 reads TGTGCCAGCAGCTTAGGTAGCGGGGAATCCTACGAGCAGTACTTC.

J is TRBJ2-5 and V is TRBV18, with TRBD1 matching over 7 bases. V dropped 3 bases and J dropped 3; count of bases not matched to a gene: 4. The CDR3 runs to 14 residues. From germline, CDR1 is KGHSH and CDR2 LQKENI. CDR3 sequence: CASSPRGNEETQYF. CDR3 in DNA: TGTGCCAGCTCACCCAGGGGGAACGAAGAGACCCAGTACTTC.

The V call is TRBV11-1, the J call TRBJ2-1, with D perhaps TRBD2 (6 bases). V was pared by 8 bases and J by 9 bases, with 23 bases between. Germline V CDR1 and CDR2: SGHAT, FQDESV (reference sequence). CDR3 length equals 15 residues. CDR3 amino acids: CASGPRGLPSGEQFF. CDR3 in DNA: TGTGCCAGCGGCCCCCGTGGACTACCCTCGGGTGAGCAGTTCTTC. Complete variable domain (other parts from reference TRBV11-1 and TRBJ2-1): EAEVAQSPRYKITEKSQAVAFWCDPISGHATLYWYRQILGQGPELLVQFQDESVVDDSQLPKDRFSAERLKGVDSTLKIQPAELGDSAMYLCASGPRGLPSGEQFFGPGTRLTVL.

The chain uses TRBV5-8 and TRBJ2-3, with 7 bases lining up with TRBD2. Germline V gives CDR1 SGHTS, CDR2 YDEGEE. This CDR3 spans 15 amino acids. Losses at the gene ends were 3 bases for V and 0 bases for J; bases not matched to a gene: 4. CDR3 residues: CASSSLAASTDTQYF. The CDR3 bases are TGTGCCAGCAGCTCGCTAGCGGCTAGCACAGATACGCAGTATTTT.

The chain uses TRBV6-5 and TRBJ2-3, with 7 bases aligning to TRBD1. This CDR3 contains 15 residues. Per the germline V gene, CDR1 is MNHEY and CDR2 is SVGAGI. Trimming at V came to 6 bases and at J to 1 base, leaving 7 bases not matched to a gene. CDR3 nucleotide sequence: TGTGCCAGCAGGGTGCAGGGGGTGGGCACAGATACGCAGTATTTT. Residues: CASRVQGVGTDTQYF.

This chain links TRBV19 with TRBJ2-6, with D perhaps TRBD1 (6 bases). Per the germline V gene, CDR1 is LNHDA and CDR2 is SQIVND (reference sequence). The V end lost 4 bases, the J end lost 3 bases, and 10 bases lay between the germline ends. The CDR3 totals 15 residues. CDR3 region: CASSRAGDGANVLTF. The CDR3 nucleotides are TGTGCCAGTAGTAGGGCAGGGGATGGGGCCAACGTCCTGACTTTC.

The CDR3 spells CASSSGQGNYGYTF. CDR3 bases: TGTGCCAGCAGCTCGGGACAGGGGAACTATGGCTACACCTTC. This rearrangement joins TRBV2 to TRBJ1-2; the match to TRBD1 covers 10 bases. The CDR3 is 14 residues long. Germline CDR1 is SNHLY and CDR2 is FYNNEI. V trimming: 6 bases; J trimming: 2 bases; junction bases outside the gene matches: 3.

This clone appeared once. The chain couples TRBV7-2 to TRBJ1-6; D unclear. V shed 5 bases and J shed 5 bases, with 7 bases lying between them. This CDR3 region has 13 residues. From germline, CDR1 is SGHTA and CDR2 FQGNSA. The chain's CDR3 is CASSARNNSPLHF. For the CDR3, the DNA is TGTGCCAGCAGCGCCAGAAATAATTCACCCCTCCACTTT.

This clone appeared a few times. The gene calls are TRBV7-6 and TRBJ1-6; 8 bases line up with TRBD1. Germline lookup yields CDR1 SGHVS and CDR2 FNYEAQ. The CDR3 has 14 residues. After removal of 5 bases from V and 10 bases from J, the junction contained 7 bases not matched to a gene. CDR3 nucleotide sequence: TGTGCCAGCAGCCAGGACAGGGAGGTATCACCCCTCCACTTT. Protein: CASSQDREVSPLHF.

The rearrangement joins TRBV27 to TRBJ2-5, with no clear D. Trimming took 6 bases from V and 0 from J, leaving 8 bases between them. CDR3 length: 13 residues. CDR1 is MNHEY, CDR2 SMNVEV, per germline (reference sequence). The CDR3 reads CASSPIYQETQYF. CDR3 DNA sequence: TGTGCCAGCAGCCCTATCTACCAAGAGACCCAGTACTTC.

The chain has TRBV5-4 and TRBJ1-2; D gene uncertain. This CDR3 region has 14 residues. Germline CDR1 and CDR2: SGHNT and YYREEE (reference sequence). Trimming took off 0 bases at V and 6 bases at J, with 12 bases between the two ends. CDR3 residues: CASSLAGRRDGYTF. The CDR3 coding sequence is TGTGCCAGCAGCTTGGCAGGCAGGCGGGATGGCTACACCTTC.

The V call is TRBV4-3, the J call TRBJ2-7; 8 bases align to TRBD2. CDR3 length equals 17 residues. CDR1 is LGHNA, CDR2 YSLEER, per germline. V gave up 0 bases and J gave up 2 bases; unmatched junction bases: 9. The CDR3 DNA is TGCGCCAGCAGCCAAGATTCCGCGACTAGCGCTACCTACGAGCAGTACTTC. Its translation is CASSQDSATSATYEQYF.

The rearrangement uses TRBV6-4 and TRBJ2-2, with TRBD2 identical over 7 bases. The trim removed 4 bases at V and 4 bases at J, leaving 9 bases unmatched. Looked up from germline, CDR1 is MRHNA and CDR2 is SNTAGT. CDR3 size: 16 residues. The CDR3 DNA reads TGTGCCAGCAGTGCTCTTACGGGAGGCTCCACCGGGGAGCTGTTTTTT. Its protein is CASSALTGGSTGELFF.

V is TRBV11-2 and J is TRBJ1-1; D ambiguous. Germline loops: CDR1 SGHAT, CDR2 FQNNGV. Trimming removed 2 bases from V and 8 bases from J, with 21 bases in between. The CDR3 has 16 amino acids. CDR3 loop: CASSLTTVGGHREAFF. The CDR3 nucleotides are TGTGCCAGCAGCTTAACCACCGTCGGCGGGCACAGAGAAGCTTTCTTT.

This clone showed up just once. V usage is TRBV7-6 and J usage is TRBJ2-1, with unresolved D. Germline CDR1 and CDR2: SGHVS and FNYEAQ. V gave up 6 bases and J gave up 0 bases, with 12 bases separating them. This CDR3 has 15 residues. The CDR3 spells CASRKDPDSYNEQFF. The CDR3 DNA sequence: TGTGCCAGCAGAAAGGACCCCGACTCCTACAATGAGCAGTTCTTC.

This chain uses TRBV7-9 with TRBJ2-1; D not certain. This CDR3 comprises 15 residues. The V end lost 4 bases, the J end lost 5 bases, and 15 bases lay between the germline ends. Germline V gene data show CDR1 as SEHNR and CDR2 as FQNEAQ (reference sequence). CDR3 in DNA: TGTGCCAGCAGCTATCCTACTGGACCTCACAATGAGCAGTTCTTC. Translated, it gives CASSYPTGPHNEQFF.

This clone was detected once. V usage is TRBV6-1 and J usage is TRBJ1-5; 10 bases are shared with TRBD1. V lost 8 bases to trimming and J lost 2 bases; unmatched junction nucleotides: 3. Germline CDR1 reads MNHNS; CDR2 reads SASEGT. The CDR3 covers 14 residues. The CDR3 bases are TGTGCCAGCGGACAGGGGGGTCGCAATCAGCCCCAGCATTTT. Protein: CASGQGGRNQPQHF.

The chain has TRBV5-1 and TRBJ2-1; 15 nucleotides agree with TRBD2. Trimming at V came to 4 bases and at J to 0 bases, leaving 8 bases not matched to a gene. CDR1 SGHRS and CDR2 YFSETQ come from the germline V gene. CDR3 length: 19 residues. CDR3: CASSHGLAGGRSSYNEQFF. CDR3 sequence (DNA): TGCGCCAGCAGCCACGGACTAGCGGGAGGGCGAAGCTCCTACAATGAGCAGTTCTTC.

The chain links TRBV7-9 to TRBJ1-1; a weak D match, TRBD1 (6 bases). Trimming removed 4 bases at V and 6 bases at J, with 18 bases between. The germline CDR1 and CDR2 sequences are SEHNR and FQNEAQ (reference sequence). The CDR3 consists of 15 residues. The CDR3 coding sequence is TGTGCCAGCAGCTCGAACGTTGGACAGAGCGCTGAAGCTTTCTTT. Translating it yields CASSSNVGQSAEAFF.

This chain uses TRBV19 with TRBJ1-5; 7 bases map to TRBD1. The CDR3 runs 14 residues. J lost 3 bases, V lost 3 bases, and 2 bases had no gene match. CDR1 is LNHDA and CDR2 is SQIVND in the germline V gene (reference sequence). The DNA of the CDR3 is TGTGCCAGTAGTATTGGGACAGTCAATCAGCCCCAGCATTTT. This codes for CASSIGTVNQPQHF.